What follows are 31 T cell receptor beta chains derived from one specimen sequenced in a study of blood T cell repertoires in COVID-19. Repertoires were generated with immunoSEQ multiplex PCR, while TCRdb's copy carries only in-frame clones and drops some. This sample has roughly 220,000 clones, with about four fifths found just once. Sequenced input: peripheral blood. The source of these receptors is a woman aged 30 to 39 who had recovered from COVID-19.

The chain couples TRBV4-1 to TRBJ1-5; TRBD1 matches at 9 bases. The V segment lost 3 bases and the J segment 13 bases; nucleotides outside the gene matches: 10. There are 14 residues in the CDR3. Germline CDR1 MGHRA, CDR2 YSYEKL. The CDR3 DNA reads TGCGCCAGCAGCCAGCGGACAGGGGACCCTGTACAGCATTTT. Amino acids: CASSQRTGDPVQHF.

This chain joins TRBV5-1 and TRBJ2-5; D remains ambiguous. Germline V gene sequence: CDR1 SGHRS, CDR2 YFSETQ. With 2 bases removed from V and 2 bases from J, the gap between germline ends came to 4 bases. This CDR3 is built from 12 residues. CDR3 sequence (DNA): TGCGCCAGCAGCTTCCAACAAGAGACCCAGTACTTC. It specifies CASSFQQETQYF.

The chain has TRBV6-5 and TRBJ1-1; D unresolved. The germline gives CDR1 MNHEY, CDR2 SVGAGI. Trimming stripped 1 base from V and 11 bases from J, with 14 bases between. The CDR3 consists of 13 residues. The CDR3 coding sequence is TGTGCCAGCAGTTACTACCGGGGTGTAAAGGCTTTCTTT. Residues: CASSYYRGVKAFF.

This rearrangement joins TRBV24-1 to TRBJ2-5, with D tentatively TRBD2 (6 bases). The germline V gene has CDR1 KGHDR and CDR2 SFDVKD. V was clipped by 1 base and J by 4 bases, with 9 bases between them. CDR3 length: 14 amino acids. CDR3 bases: TGTGCCACCAGTGATTTCGGGGGAGGAGAGACCCAGTACTTC. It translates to CATSDFGGGETQYF.

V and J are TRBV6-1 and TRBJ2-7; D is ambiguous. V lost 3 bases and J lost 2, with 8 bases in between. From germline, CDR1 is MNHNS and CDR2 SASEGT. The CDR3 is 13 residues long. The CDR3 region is CASSDNSPYEQYF. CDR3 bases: TGTGCCAGCAGTGACAATTCCCCCTACGAGCAGTACTTC.

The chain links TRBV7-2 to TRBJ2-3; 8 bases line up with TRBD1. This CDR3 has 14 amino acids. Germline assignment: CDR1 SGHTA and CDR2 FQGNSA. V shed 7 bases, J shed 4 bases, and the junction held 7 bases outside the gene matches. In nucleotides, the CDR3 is TGTGCCAGCACCTTGGACAGGGCAGCAGATACGCAGTATTTT. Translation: CASTLDRAADTQYF.

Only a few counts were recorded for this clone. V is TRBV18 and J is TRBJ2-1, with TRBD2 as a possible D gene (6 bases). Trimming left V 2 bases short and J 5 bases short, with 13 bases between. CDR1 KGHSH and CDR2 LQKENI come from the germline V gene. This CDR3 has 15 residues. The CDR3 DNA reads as TGTGCCAGCTCACCAGGAGGGATACAGAACAATGAGCAGTTCTTC. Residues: CASSPGGIQNNEQFF.

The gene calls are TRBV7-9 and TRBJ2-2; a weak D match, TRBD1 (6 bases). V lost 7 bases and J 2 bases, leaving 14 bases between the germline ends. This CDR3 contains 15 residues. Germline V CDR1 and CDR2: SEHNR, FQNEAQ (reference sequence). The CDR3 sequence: CASNPGDHNTGELFF. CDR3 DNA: TGTGCCAGCAACCCAGGGGACCATAACACCGGGGAGCTGTTTTTT.

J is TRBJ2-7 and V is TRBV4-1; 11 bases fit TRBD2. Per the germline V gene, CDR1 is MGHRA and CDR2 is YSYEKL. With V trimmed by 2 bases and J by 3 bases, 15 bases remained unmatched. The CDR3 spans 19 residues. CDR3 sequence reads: CASSQKKGGTSGNNYEQYF. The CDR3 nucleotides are TGCGCCAGCAGCCAAAAGAAGGGTGGGACTAGCGGAAATAACTACGAGCAGTACTTC.

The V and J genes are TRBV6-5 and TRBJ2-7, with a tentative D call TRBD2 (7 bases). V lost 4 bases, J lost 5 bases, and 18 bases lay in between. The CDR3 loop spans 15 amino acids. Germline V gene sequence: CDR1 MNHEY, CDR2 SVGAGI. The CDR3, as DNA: TGTGCCAGCAGTTCGTGGGGAGGGGGGGTCGACGAGCAGTACTTC. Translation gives CASSSWGGGVDEQYF.

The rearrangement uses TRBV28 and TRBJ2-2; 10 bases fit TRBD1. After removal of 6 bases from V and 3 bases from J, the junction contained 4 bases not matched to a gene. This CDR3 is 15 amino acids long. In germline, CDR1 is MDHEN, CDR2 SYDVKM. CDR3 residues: CASRPGQGHTGELFF. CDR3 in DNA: TGTGCCAGCAGACCGGGACAGGGGCACACCGGGGAGCTGTTTTTT.

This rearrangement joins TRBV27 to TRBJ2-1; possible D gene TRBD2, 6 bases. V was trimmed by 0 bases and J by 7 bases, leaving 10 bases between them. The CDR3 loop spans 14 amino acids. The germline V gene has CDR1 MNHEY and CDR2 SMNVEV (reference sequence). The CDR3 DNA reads TGTGCCAGCAGTTTATCGAGCGGGTGGAATGAGCAGTTCTTC. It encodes CASSLSSGWNEQFF.

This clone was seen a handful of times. The CDR3 DNA reads as TGTGCCAGCAGCCAAGATAGGGGGACAGTCTATGGCTACACCTTC. This codes for CASSQDRGTVYGYTF. The chain employs TRBV4-2 and TRBJ1-2, with 7 bases matching TRBD1. The germline V gene encodes CDR1 LGHNA and CDR2 YNFKEQ. The CDR3 sequence is 15 residues long. The V segment lost 0 bases and the J segment 4 bases; nucleotides outside the gene matches: 5.

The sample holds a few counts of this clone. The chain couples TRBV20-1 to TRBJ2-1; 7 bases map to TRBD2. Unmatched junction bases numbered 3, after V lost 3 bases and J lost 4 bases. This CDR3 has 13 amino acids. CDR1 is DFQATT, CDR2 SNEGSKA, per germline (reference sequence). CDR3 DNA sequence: TGCAGTGCTAGTCCCGGGGGGTACAATGAGCAGTTCTTC. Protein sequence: CSASPGGYNEQFF.

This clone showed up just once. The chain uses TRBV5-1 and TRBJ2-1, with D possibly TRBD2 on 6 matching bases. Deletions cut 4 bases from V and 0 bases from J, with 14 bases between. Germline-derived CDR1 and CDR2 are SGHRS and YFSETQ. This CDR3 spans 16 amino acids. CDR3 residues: CASSHGGGASYNEQFF. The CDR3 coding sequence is TGCGCCAGCAGCCATGGAGGCGGGGCCTCCTACAATGAGCAGTTCTTC.

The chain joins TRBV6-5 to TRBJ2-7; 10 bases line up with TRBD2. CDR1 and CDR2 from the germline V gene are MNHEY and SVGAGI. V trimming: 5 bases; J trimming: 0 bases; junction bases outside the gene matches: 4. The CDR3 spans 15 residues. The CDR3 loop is CASSRTSGGSYEQYF. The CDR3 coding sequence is TGTGCCAGCAGTCGGACTAGCGGAGGCTCCTACGAGCAGTACTTC.

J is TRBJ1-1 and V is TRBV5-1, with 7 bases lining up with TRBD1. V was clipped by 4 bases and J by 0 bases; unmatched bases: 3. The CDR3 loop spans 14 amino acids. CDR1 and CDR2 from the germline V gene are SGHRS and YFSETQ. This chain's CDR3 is CASSPDRMNTEAFF. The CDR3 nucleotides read TGCGCCAGCAGCCCGGACAGGATGAACACTGAAGCTTTCTTT.

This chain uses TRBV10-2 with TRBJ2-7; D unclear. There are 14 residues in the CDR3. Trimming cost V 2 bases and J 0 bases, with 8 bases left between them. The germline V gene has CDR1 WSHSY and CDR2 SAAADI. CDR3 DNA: TGCGCCAGCAGTGAGGACTCCAGCTCCTACGAGCAGTACTTC. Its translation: CASSEDSSSYEQYF.

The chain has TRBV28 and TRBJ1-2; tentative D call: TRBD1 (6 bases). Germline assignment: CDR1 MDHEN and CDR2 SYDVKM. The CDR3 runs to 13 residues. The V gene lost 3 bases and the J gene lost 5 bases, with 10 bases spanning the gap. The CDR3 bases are TGTGCCAGCAGTTTGGGCAGGGGTTATGGCTACACCTTC. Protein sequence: CASSLGRGYGYTF.

CDR3 residues: CASAEGGAYEQYF. The CDR3 region has the DNA TGTGCCAGCGCCGAGGGGGGGGCTTACGAGCAGTACTTC. This chain connects TRBV12-3 or TRBV12-4 to TRBJ2-7; D is perhaps TRBD2 (7 bases). V lost 8 bases and J lost 4, with 15 bases in between. This CDR3 has 13 residues.

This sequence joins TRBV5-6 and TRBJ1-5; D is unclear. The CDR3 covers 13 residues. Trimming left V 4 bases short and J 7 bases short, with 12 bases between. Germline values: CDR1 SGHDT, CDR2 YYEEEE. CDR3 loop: CASSRGMGQPQHF. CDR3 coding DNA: TGTGCCAGCAGCCGAGGGATGGGGCAGCCCCAGCATTTT.

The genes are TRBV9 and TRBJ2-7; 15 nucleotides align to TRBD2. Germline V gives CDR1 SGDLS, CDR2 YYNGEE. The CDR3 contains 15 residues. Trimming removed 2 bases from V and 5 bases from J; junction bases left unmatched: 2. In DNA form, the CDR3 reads TGTGCCAGCAGCGTGGGACTAGCGGGGGGCCACGAGCAGTACTTC. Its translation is CASSVGLAGGHEQYF.

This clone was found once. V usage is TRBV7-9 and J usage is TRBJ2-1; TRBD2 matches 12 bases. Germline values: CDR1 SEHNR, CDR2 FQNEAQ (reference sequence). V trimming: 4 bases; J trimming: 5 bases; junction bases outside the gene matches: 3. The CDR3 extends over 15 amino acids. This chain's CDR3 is CASSSLAGGDNEQFF. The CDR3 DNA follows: TGTGCCAGCAGCTCGCTAGCGGGGGGGGACAATGAGCAGTTCTTC.

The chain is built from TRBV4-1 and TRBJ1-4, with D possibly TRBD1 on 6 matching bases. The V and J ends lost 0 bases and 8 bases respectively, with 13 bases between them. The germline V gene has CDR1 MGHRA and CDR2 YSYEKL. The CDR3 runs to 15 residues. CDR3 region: CASSQDLTGQEKLFF. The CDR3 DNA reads TGCGCCAGCAGCCAAGATTTAACAGGGCAGGAAAAACTGTTTTTT.

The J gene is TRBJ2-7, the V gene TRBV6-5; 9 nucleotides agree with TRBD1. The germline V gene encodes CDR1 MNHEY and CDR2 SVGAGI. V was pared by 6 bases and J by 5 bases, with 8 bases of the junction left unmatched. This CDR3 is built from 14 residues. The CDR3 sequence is CASREGQGDHEQYF. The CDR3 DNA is TGTGCCAGCAGGGAGGGACAGGGCGACCACGAGCAGTACTTC.

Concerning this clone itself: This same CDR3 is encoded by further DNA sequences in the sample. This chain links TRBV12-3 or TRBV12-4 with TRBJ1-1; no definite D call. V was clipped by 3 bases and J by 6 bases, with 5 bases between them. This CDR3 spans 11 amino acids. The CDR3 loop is CASSLGPEAFF. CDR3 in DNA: TGTGCCAGCAGTTTGGGCCCTGAAGCTTTCTTT.

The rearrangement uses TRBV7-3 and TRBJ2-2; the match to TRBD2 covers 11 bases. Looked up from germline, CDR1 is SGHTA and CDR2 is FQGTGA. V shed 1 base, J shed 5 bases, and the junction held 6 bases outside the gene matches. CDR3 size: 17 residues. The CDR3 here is CASSLRLAGSGTGELFF. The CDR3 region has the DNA TGTGCCAGCAGCTTAAGACTAGCGGGAAGTGGTACCGGGGAGCTGTTTTTT.

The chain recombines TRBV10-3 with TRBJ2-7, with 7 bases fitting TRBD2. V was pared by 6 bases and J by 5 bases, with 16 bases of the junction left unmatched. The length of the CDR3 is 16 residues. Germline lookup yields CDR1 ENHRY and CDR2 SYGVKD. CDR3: CAIRKVAGASFDEQYF. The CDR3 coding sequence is TGTGCCATCAGAAAGGTCGCGGGAGCAAGTTTCGACGAGCAGTACTTC.

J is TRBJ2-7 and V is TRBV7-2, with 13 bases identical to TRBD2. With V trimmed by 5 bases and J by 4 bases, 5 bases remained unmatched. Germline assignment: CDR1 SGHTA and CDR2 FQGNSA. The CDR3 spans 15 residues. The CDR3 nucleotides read TGTGCCAGCAGCACTAGCGGGAGGGCCTGGTACGAGCAGTACTTC. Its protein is CASSTSGRAWYEQYF.

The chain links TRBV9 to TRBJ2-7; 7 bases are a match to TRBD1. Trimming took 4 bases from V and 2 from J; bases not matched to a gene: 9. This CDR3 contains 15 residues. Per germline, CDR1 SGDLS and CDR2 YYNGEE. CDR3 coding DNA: TGTGCCAGCAGCCCCGGTGACAGGGCAGCCTACGAGCAGTACTTC. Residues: CASSPGDRAAYEQYF.

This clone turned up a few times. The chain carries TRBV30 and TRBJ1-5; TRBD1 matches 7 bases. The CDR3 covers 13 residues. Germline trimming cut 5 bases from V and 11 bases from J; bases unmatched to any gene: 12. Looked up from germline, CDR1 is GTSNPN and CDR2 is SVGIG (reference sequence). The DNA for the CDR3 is TGTGCCTGGGGCCTTCAGGGGGTTGGGACCCAGCATTTT. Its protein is CAWGLQGVGTQHF.